This T cell receptor (beta chain) was captured in a study of cytomegalovirus exposure and HLA in healthy donors. The germline V gene has CDR1 WNHNN and CDR2 SYGVQD (reference sequence). CDR3 length: 17 amino acids. The V and J ends lost 6 bases and 2 bases respectively, with 21 bases between them. As regards this clone: Its antigen is as yet unknown.

Findings and caveats of the study: It was reportedly the case that the classifier diagnosed cytomegalovirus status with high specificity and sensitivity. DRB1 had the most TCR associations and HLA-C the fewest, a later analysis found, with rates varying by HLA locus. Overall, roughly 170 TCR beta chains were annotated as cytomegalovirus-associated.

The primer mix had 60 Vbeta and 13 Jbeta primers. Libraries were prepared by immunoSEQ multiplex PCR; TCRdb keeps only in-frame clonotypes and omits some of them. The sample carries about 130,000 clones, around four fifths recorded once. The sequence was obtained from a man aged 30 to 45 in good health. The specimen sequenced was PBMCs. This rearrangement joins TRBV10-1 to TRBJ2-3; the D gene is possibly TRBD2 (9 bases). The CDR3 is CASRDRAGGPNTDTQYF. In DNA, the CDR3 is TGCGCCAGCAGGGACAGGGCGGGAGGGCCGAACACAGATACGCAGTATTTT.